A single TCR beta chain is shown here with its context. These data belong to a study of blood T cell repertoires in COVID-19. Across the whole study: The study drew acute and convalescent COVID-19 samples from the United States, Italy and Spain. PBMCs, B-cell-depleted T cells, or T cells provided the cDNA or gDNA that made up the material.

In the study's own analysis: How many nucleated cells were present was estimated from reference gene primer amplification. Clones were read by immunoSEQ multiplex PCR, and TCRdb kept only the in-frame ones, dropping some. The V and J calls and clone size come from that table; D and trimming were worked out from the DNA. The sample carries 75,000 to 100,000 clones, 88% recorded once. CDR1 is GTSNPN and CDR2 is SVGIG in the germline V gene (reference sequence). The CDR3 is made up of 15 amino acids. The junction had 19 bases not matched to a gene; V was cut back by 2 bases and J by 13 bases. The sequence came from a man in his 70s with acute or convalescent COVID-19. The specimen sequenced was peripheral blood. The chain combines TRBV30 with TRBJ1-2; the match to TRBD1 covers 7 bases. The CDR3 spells CAWSPTSTGSKGVTF. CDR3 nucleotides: TGTGCCTGGAGTCCTACCTCGACAGGGTCAAAAGGGGTCACCTTC.